This TCR beta chain was captured in a study of CD8+ T cells in alopecia areata. The wider study: Treated patients were given oral tofacitinib, which was dosed at 5 to 10 mg twice daily. Study results and limitations: A single nonresponder leaves the baseline CD8+ expansion link to response uncertain.

As for this clone: What it binds is unknown.

Treatment given: oral pan-JAK inhibitor, 5-10 mg twice daily. Peripheral blood and lesional scalp punch biopsies were taken from alopecia areata patients. Germline assignment: CDR1 SGHVS and CDR2 FQNEAQ. The CDR3 consists of 15 residues. Trimming pared 0 bases from V and 1 base from J, leaving 8 bases between. Extracted RNA was reverse transcribed, and the resulting cDNA served as sequencing template. TCRdb's copy holds only in-frame clones and misses some; the assay was immunoSEQ multiplex PCR. The data contain 150,000 to 200,000 clones, 60% of them singletons. The chain uses TRBV7-8 and TRBJ2-3; D gene uncertain. This TCR was recovered from a human donor with alopecia areata. Sequences were derived from CD4+ T cells sorted from blood, sampled at week 24, from a patient treated with tofacitinib. As DNA, the CDR3 is TGTGCCAGCAGCTTAGCAGGGCTCGGCACAGATACGCAGTATTTT. This codes for CASSLAGLGTDTQYF.